This T cell receptor (beta chain) was observed in a study of blood T cells in healthy people across ages. Whole-study results and caveats: The study found more naive CD4+ cells and higher diversity in long-lived than aged donors.

The junction had 15 bases not matched to a gene; V was cut back by 7 bases and J by 5 bases. Germline CDR1 is DFQATT and CDR2 is SNEGSKA (reference sequence). This CDR3 has 15 residues. Primers used in a second PCR of roughly 6 to 11 cycles were a sample-barcoded 5' primer and a J-beta primer mix. The authors tagged each cDNA molecule using a template-switch adaptor with 12 random nucleotides. From the 5' RACE reads, TCRdb called clonotypes with MiXCR, one entry per CDR3 protein. Among 1.2 million to 1.5 million distinct CDR3 sequences listed, roughly 59% were seen once. Each of the donors had 8 to 10 milliliters of peripheral blood drawn into EDTA-treated Vacutainer tubes. Per individual sample, total RNA of at least 5 micrograms was extracted. Of note for this clonotype: The target antigen is unknown.

The clonotype comes from a man between 18 and 35 years old in good health. The chain couples TRBV20-1 to TRBJ2-5, with TRBD2 matching 8 bases. Sequencing used blood. The CDR3 is CSGYASGRSAETQYF. As DNA, the CDR3 is TGCAGTGGCTACGCGAGCGGGAGATCCGCGGAGACCCAGTACTTC.